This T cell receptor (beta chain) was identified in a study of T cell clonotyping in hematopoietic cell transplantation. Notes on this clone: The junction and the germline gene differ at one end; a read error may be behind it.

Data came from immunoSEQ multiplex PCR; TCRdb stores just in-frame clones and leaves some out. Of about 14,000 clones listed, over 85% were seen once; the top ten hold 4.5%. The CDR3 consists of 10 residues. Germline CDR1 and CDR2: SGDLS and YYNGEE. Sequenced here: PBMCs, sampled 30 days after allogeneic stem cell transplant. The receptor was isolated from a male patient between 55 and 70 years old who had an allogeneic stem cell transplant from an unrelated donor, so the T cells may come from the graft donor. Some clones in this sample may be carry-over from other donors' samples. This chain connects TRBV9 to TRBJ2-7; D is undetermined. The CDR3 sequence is CASSVVPESF. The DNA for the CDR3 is TGTGCCAGCAGCGTAGTTCCAGAGAGCTTC.